The clone carrying this TCR beta chain showed up many times. Trimming pared 3 bases from V and 11 bases from J, leaving 10 bases between. The CDR3 contains 11 residues. The germline CDR1 and CDR2 sequences are SEHNR and FQNEAQ (reference sequence). In TCRdb, the 5' RACE reads were re-called with MiXCR into one record per CDR3 protein. This table has almost 45,000 distinct CDR3 sequences, approximately 6.1% appearing once. The record originates from a study of early T cells in non-severe SARS-CoV-2 infection. Sequencing was performed on whole blood. This TCR was recovered from an adult who was a healthcare worker with PCR-confirmed SARS-CoV-2 infection or an uninfected control (not recorded which). This rearrangement joins TRBV7-9 to TRBJ1-1; D is uncertain. The CDR3 region is CASSLTSEAFF. CDR3 nucleotides: TGTGCCAGCAGCTTGACCAGCGAGGCTTTCTTT.